This T cell receptor beta chain was sequenced during a study of T cell responses to AZD1222 COVID-19 vaccine. On the study more broadly: The analysis combined second doses at about 4 or about 12 weeks.

Germline V gives CDR1 KGHSH, CDR2 LQKENI. CDR3 length equals 15 residues. V lost 6 bases and J 2 bases, leaving 16 bases between the germline ends. Notes on the study in general: Spike-specific TCR breadth and depth both grew after two AZD1222 doses. Mostly white British, mostly female donors; authors suggested clonal diversity may be underestimated.

This clone was observed a handful of times. Its antigen remains unidentified. The method was immunoSEQ multiplex PCR; TCRdb's version includes in-frame clones alone and lacks a portion of them. This table holds about 110,000 clones, under 90% found once. The receptor comes from an adult in good health. The source was peripheral blood, collected on day 0 of AZD1222 vaccination. V and J are TRBV18 and TRBJ1-2; possibly TRBD1 for D (6 bases). CDR3 DNA sequence: TGTGCCAGCTCTTCCGGGACACCACTAAACTATGGCTACACCTTC. Its translation is CASSSGTPLNYGYTF.